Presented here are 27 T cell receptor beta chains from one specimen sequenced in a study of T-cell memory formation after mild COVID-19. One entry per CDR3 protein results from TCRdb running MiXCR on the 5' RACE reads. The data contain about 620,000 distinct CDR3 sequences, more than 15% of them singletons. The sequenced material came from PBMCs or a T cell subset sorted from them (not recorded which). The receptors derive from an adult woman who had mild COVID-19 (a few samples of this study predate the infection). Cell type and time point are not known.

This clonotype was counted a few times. CDR3 sequence: CATSPQYPGQGGNSPLHF. Here the CDR3 DNA reads TGTGCCACCAGCCCTCAGTACCCGGGACAGGGAGGTAATTCACCCCTCCACTTT. J is TRBJ1-6 and V is TRBV15, with TRBD1 identical over 9 bases. The CDR3 totals 18 residues. Unmatched junction bases numbered 14, after V lost 5 bases and J lost 6 bases. Germline CDR1 and CDR2: LNHNV and YYDKDF (reference sequence).

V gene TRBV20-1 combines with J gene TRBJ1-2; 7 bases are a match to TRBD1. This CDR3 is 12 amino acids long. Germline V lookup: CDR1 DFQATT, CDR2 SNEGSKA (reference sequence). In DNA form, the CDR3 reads TGCGGCTCGCCCGGGACAGCCTATGGCTACACCTTC. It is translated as CGSPGTAYGYTF.

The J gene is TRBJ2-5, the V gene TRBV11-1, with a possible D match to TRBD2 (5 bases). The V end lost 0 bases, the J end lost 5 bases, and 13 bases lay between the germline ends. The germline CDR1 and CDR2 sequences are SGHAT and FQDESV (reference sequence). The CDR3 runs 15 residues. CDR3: CASSLARGSWETQYF. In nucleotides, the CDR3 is TGTGCCAGCAGCTTAGCGCGAGGGAGTTGGGAGACCCAGTACTTC.

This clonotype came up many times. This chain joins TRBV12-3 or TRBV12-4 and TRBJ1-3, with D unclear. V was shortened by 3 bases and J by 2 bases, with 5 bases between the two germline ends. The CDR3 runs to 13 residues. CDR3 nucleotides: TGTGCCAGCAGTTTGGCCACTGGAAACACCATATATTTT. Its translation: CASSLATGNTIYF.

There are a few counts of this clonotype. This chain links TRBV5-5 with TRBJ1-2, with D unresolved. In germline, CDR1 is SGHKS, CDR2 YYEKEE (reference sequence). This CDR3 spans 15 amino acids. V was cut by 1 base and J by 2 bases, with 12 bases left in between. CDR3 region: CASSLNPLGNYGYTF. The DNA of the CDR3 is TGTGCCAGCAGCTTGAATCCGTTGGGGAACTATGGCTACACCTTC.

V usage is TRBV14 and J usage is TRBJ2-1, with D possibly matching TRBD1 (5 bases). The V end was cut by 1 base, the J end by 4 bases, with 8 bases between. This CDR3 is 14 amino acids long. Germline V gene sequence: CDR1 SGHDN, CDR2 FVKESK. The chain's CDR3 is CASSQGTHYNEQFF. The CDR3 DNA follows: TGTGCCAGCAGCCAAGGGACACATTACAATGAGCAGTTCTTC.

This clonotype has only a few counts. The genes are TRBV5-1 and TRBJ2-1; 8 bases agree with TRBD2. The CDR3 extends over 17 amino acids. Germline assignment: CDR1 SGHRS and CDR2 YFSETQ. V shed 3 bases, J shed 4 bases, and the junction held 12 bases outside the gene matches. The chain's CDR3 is CASSSQAFGGRYNEQFF. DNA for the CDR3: TGCGCCAGCAGCTCCCAAGCCTTTGGCGGGAGGTACAATGAGCAGTTCTTC.

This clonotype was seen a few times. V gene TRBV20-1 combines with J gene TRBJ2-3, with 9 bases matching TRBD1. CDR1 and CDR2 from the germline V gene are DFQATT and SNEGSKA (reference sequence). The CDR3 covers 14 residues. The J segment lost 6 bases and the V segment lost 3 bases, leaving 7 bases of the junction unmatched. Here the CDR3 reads CSARAQGAADTQYF. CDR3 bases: TGCAGTGCTAGGGCACAGGGGGCAGCCGATACGCAGTATTTT.

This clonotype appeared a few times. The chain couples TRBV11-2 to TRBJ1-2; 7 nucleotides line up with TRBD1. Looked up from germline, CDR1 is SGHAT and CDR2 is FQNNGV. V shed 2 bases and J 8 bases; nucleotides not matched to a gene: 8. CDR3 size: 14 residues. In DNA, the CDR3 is TGTGCCAGCAGCTTATGGCAGACAGGGAGCGGCTACACCTTC. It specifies CASSLWQTGSGYTF.

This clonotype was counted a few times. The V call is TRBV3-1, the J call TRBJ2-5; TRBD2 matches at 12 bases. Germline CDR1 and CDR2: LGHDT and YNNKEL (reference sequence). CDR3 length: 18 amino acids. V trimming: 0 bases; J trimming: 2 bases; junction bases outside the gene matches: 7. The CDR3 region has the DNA TGTGCCAGCAGCCAAGACCTAGCGGGGGGGCCGGGGCAAGAGACCCAGTACTTC. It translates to CASSQDLAGGPGQETQYF.

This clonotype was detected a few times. CDR3 protein: CAIGEIQETQYF. The CDR3, as DNA: TGTGCCATCGGGGAGATTCAAGAGACCCAGTACTTC. The chain uses TRBV10-3 and TRBJ2-5; TRBD2 is a possible D gene (5 bases). Germline assignment: CDR1 ENHRY and CDR2 SYGVKD. The CDR3 runs to 12 residues. The ends were cut back, 8 bases at V and 2 bases at J, with 9 bases in the middle.

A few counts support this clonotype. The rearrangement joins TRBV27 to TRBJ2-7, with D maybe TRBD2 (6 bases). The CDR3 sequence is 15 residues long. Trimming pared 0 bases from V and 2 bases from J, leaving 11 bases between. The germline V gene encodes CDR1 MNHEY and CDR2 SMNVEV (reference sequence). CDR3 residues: CASSLSGTLPYEQYF. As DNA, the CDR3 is TGTGCCAGCAGTTTATCCGGGACTTTACCCTACGAGCAGTACTTC.

In DNA, the CDR3 is TGTGCCAGCGGGGGGTCAGGGGTTAAATACAATGAGCAGTTCTTC. This sequence encodes CASGGSGVKYNEQFF. This rearrangement joins TRBV28 to TRBJ2-1; D is perhaps TRBD1 or TRBD2 (6 bases each). Trimming stripped 8 bases from V and 4 bases from J, with 18 bases between. Germline V gene lookup returns CDR1 MDHEN and CDR2 SYDVKM. CDR3 length: 15 residues.

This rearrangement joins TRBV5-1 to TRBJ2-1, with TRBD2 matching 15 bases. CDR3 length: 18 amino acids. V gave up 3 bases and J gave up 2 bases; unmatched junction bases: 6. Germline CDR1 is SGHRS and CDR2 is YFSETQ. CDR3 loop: CASSSGTSGRLTYNEQFF. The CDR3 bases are TGCGCCAGCAGCTCCGGGACTAGCGGGAGGCTCACCTACAATGAGCAGTTCTTC.

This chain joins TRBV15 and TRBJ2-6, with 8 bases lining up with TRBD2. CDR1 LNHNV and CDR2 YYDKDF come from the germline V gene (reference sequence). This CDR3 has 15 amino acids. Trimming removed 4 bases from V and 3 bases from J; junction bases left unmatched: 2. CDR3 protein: CATSTGGLGANVLTF. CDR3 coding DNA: TGTGCCACCAGCACGGGGGGGCTTGGGGCCAACGTCCTGACTTTC.

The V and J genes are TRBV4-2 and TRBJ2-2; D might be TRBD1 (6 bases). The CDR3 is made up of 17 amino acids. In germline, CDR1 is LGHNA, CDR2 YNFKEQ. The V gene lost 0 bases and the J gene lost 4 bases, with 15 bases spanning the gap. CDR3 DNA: TGTGCCAGCAGCCAAGATCATAGCACAGGGCTCACCGGGGAGCTGTTTTTT. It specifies CASSQDHSTGLTGELFF.

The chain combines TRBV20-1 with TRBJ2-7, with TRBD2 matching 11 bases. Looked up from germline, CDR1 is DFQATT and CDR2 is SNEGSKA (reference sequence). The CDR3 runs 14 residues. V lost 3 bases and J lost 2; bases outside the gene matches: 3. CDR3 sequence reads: CSASRTSGPYEQYF. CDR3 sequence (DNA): TGCAGTGCTAGCAGGACTAGCGGGCCCTACGAGCAGTACTTC.

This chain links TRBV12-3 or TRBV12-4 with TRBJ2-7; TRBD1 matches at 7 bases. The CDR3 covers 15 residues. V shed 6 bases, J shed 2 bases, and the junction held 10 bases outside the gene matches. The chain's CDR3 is CASSTQHDRAYEQYF. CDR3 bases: TGTGCCAGCAGCACCCAGCACGACAGGGCCTACGAGCAGTACTTC.

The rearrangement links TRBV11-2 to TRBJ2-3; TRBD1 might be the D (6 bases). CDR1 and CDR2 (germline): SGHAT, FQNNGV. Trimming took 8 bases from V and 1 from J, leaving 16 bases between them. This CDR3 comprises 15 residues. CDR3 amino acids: CASPALDRGTDTQYF. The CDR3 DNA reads TGTGCCAGCCCTGCTCTGGACAGAGGCACAGATACGCAGTATTTT.

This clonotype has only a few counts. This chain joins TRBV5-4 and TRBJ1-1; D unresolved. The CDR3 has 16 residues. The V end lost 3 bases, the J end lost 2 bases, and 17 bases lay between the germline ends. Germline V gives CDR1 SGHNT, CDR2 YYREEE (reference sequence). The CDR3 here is CASSSTPSRTNTEAFF. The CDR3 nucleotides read TGTGCCAGCAGCTCCACTCCTTCCCGGACCAACACTGAAGCTTTCTTT.

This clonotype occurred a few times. CDR3 bases: TGTGCCAGCAGCGTAGTCGCCGCGAGCACAGATACGCAGTATTTT. Protein product: CASSVVAASTDTQYF. The J gene is TRBJ2-3, the V gene TRBV9; D ambiguous. Between the trimmed V and J ends, which lost 0 bases and 0 bases, there was a span of 8 bases. This CDR3 has 15 residues. CDR1 and CDR2 from the germline V gene are SGDLS and YYNGEE.

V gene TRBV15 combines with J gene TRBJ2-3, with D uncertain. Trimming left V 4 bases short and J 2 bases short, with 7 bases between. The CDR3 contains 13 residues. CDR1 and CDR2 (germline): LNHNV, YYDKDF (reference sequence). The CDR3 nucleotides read TGTGCCACCAGCACGGCTCTCACAGATACGCAGTATTTT. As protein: CATSTALTDTQYF.

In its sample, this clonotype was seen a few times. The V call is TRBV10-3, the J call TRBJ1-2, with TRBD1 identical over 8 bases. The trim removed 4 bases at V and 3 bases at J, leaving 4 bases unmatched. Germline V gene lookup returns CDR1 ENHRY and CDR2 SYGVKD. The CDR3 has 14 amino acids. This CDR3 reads CAISGRDRHYGYTF. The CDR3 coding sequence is TGTGCCATCAGTGGTAGGGACAGGCACTATGGCTACACCTTC.

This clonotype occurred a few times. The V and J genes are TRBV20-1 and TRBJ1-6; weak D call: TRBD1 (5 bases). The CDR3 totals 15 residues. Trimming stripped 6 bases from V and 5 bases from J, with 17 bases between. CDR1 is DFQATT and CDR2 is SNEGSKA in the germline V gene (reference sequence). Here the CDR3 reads CSALPSEGNNSPLHF. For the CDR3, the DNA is TGCAGTGCCCTTCCATCGGAGGGGAATAATTCACCCCTCCACTTT.

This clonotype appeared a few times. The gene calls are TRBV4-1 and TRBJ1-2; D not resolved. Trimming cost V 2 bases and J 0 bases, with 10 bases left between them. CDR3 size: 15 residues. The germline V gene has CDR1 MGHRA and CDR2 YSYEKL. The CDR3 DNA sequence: TGCGCCAGCAGCCAAACCGGACCCACTAACTATGGCTACACCTTC. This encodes CASSQTGPTNYGYTF.

The CDR3 loop is CASSAIAGATGELFF. Written as DNA, the CDR3 is TGTGCCAGCAGCGCAATAGCGGGAGCCACCGGGGAGCTGTTTTTT. The chain uses TRBV9 and TRBJ2-2; 9 positions agree with TRBD2. Unmatched junction bases numbered 4, after V lost 3 bases and J lost 4 bases. Germline V gene sequence: CDR1 SGDLS, CDR2 YYNGEE. The CDR3 is 15 residues long.

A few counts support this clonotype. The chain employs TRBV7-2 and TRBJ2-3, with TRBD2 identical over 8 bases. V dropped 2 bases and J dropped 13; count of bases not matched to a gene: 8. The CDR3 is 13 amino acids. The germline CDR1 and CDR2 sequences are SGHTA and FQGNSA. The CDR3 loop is CASSLPGLADEYF. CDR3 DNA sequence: TGTGCCAGCAGCTTACCCGGACTAGCAGACGAGTATTTT.